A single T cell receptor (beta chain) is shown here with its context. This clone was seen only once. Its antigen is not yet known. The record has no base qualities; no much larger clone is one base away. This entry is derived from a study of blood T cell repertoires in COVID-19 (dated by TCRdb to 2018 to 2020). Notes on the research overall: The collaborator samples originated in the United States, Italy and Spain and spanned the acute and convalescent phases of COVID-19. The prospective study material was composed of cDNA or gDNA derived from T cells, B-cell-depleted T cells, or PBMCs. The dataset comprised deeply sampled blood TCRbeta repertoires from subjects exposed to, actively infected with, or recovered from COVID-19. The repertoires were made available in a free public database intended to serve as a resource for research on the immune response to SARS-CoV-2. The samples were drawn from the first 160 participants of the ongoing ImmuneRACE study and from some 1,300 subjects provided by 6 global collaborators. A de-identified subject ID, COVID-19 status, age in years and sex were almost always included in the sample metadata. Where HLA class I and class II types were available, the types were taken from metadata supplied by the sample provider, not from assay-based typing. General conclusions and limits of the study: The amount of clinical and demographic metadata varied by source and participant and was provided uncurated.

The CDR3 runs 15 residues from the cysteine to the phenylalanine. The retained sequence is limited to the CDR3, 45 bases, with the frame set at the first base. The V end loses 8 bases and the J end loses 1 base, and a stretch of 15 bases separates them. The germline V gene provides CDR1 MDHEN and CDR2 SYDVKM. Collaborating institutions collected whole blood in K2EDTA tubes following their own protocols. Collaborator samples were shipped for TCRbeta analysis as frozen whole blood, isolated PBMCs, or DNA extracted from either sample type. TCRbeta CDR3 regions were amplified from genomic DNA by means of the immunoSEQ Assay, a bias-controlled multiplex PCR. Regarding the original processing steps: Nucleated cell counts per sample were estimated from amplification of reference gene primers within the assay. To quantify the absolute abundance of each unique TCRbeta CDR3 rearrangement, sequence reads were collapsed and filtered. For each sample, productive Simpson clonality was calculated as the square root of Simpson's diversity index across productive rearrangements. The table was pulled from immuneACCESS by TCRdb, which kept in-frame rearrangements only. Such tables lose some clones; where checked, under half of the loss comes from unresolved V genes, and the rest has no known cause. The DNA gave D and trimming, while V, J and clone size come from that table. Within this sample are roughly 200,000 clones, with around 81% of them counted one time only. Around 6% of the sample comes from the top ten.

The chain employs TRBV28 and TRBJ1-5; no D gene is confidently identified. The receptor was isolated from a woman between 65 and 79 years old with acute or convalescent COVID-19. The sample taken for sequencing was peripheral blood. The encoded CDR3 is CASGSRRLSNQPQHF. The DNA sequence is TGTGCCAGCGGATCCAGGAGACTAAGCAATCAGCCCCAGCATTTT.